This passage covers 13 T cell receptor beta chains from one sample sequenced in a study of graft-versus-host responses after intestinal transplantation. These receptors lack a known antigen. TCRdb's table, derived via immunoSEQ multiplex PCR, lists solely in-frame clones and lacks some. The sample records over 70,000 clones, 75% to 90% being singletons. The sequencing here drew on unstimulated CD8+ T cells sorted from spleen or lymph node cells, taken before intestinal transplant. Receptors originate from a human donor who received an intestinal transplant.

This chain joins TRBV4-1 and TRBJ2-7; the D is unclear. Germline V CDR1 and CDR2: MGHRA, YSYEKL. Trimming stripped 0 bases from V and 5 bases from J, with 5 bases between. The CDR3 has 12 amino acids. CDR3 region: CASSQDRDEQYF. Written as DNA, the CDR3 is TGCGCCAGCAGCCAAGATCGGGACGAGCAGTACTTC.

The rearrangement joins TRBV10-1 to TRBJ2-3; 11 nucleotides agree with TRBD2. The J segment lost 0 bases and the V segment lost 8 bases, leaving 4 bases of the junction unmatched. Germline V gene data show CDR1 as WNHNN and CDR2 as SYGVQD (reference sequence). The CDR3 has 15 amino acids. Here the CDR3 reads CASSLAGGSTDTQYF. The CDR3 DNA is TGCGCCAGCTCTCTAGCGGGGGGTAGCACAGATACGCAGTATTTT.

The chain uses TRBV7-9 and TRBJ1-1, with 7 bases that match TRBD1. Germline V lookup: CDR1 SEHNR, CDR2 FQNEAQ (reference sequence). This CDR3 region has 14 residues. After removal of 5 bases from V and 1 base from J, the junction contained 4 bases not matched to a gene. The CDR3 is CASSRGQQNTEAFF. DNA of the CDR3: TGTGCCAGCAGCCGGGGACAGCAGAACACTGAAGCTTTCTTT.

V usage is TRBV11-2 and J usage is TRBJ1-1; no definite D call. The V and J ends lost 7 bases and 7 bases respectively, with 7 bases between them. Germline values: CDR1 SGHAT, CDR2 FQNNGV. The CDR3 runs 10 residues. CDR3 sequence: CASKDGEAFF. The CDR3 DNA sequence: TGTGCCAGCAAGGACGGTGAAGCTTTCTTT.

The CDR3 is CASSPYGQENIQYF. CDR3 nucleotides: TGTGCCAGCAGCCCTTACGGACAGGAAAACATTCAGTACTTC. The J gene is TRBJ2-4, the V gene TRBV13; TRBD1 matches at 7 bases. Germline V gives CDR1 PRHDT, CDR2 FYEKMQ (reference sequence). There are 14 residues in the CDR3. The junction had 6 bases not matched to a gene; V was cut back by 5 bases and J by 5 bases.

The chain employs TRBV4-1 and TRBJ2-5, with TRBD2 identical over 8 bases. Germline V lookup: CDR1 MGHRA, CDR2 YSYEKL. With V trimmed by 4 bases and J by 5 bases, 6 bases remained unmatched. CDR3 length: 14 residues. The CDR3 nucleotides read TGCGCCAGCAGCCTCCTCGGCGGGGGGGAGACCCAGTACTTC. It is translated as CASSLLGGGETQYF.

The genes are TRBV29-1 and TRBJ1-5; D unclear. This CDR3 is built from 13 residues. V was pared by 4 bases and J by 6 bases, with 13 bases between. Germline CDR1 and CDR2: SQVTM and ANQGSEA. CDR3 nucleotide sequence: TGCAGCGTTGGGGCAGGTTCGGGTCAGCCCCAGCATTTT. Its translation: CSVGAGSGQPQHF.

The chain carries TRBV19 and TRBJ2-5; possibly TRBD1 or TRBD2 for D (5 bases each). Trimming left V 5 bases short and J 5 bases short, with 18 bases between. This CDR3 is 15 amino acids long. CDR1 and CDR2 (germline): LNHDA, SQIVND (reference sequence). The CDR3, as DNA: TGTGCCAGTAGTCTAGGGACCCTGGGGTGGGAGACCCAGTACTTC. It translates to CASSLGTLGWETQYF.

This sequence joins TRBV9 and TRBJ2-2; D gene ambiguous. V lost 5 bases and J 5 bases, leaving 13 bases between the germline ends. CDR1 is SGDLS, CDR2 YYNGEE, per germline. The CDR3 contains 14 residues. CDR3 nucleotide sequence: TGTGCCAGCAGTGACGATCCTTTGACCGGGGAGCTGTTTTTT. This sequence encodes CASSDDPLTGELFF.

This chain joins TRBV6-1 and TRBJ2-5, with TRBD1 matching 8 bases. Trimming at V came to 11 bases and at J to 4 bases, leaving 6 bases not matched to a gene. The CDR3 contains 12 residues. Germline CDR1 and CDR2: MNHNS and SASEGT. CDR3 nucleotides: TGTGCCGGACAGGGATGGGGAGAGACCCAGTACTTC. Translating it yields CAGQGWGETQYF.

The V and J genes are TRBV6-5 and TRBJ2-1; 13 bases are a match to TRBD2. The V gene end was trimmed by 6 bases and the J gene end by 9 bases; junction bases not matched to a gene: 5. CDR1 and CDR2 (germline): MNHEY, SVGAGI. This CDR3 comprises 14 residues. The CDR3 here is CASSWTSGSFEQFF. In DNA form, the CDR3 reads TGTGCCAGCAGCTGGACTAGCGGGAGTTTTGAGCAGTTCTTC.

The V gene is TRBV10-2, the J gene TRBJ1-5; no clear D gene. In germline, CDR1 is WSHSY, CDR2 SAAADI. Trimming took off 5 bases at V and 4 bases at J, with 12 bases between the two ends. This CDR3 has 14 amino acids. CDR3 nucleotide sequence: TGCGCCAGCAGTCACGGGGTCCAGAATCAGCCCCAGCATTTT. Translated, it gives CASSHGVQNQPQHF.

CDR3 bases: TGTGCCAGCAGTTTAGGATGTCTGCGGTGCAATCAGCCCCAGCATTTT. It encodes CASSLGCLRCNQPQHF. The chain combines TRBV28 with TRBJ1-5, with D unclear. The V gene lost 2 bases and the J gene lost 2 bases, with 13 bases spanning the gap. CDR3 size: 16 residues. Germline assignment: CDR1 MDHEN and CDR2 SYDVKM. Full variable domain (remainder filled in from reference TRBV28 and TRBJ1-5): DVKVTQSSRYLVKRTGEKVFLECVQDMDHENMFWYRQDPGLGLRLIYFSYDVKMKEKGDIPEGYSVSREKKERFSLILESASTNQTSMYLCASSLGCLRCNQPQHFGDGTRLSIL.